This record covers a single T cell receptor beta chain. Its antigen is not identified. This entry is derived from a study of T cell responses to AZD1222 COVID-19 vaccine. Study-level results: Spike-specific TCR breadth and depth went up after people got two AZD1222 doses.

CDR3 length equals 17 residues. Trimming cost V 7 bases and J 0 bases, with 16 bases left between them. Germline loops: CDR1 MGHDK, CDR2 SYGVNS. The repertoire was sequenced with immunoSEQ multiplex PCR; TCRdb's copy has only in-frame clones and lacks some. Seen here are 150,000 to 200,000 clones, 70% to 90% observed once, and the top ten hold 11%. Second-dose schedules of about 4 or about 12 weeks were combined. This clonotype was sampled from an adult who received the AZD1222 COVID-19 vaccine. Sequencing was performed on peripheral blood, taken 28 days after the second AZD1222 dose. V gene TRBV25-1 combines with J gene TRBJ1-6; unclear D gene. The DNA for the CDR3 is TGTGCCAGCATCAAAGGCACCGAGAGCTCCTATAATTCACCCCTCCACTTT. Translating it yields CASIKGTESSYNSPLHF.